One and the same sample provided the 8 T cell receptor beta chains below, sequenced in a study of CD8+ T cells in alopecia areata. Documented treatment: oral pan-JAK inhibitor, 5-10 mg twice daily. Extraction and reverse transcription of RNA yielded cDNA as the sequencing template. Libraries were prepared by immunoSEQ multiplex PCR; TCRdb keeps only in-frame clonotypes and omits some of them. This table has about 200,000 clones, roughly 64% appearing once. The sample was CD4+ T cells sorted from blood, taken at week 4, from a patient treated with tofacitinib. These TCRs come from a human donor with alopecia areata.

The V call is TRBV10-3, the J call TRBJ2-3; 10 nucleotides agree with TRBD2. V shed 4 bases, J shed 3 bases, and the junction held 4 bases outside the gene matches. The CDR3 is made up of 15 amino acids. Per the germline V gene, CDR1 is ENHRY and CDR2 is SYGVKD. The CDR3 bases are TGTGCCATCAGTGGGAGCGGGGGGGCTACAGATACGCAGTATTTT. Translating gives CAISGSGGATDTQYF.

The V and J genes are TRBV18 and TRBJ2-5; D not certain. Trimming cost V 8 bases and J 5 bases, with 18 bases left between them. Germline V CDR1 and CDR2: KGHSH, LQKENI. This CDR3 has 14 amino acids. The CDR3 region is CASKPPLGKETQYF. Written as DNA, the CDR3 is TGTGCCAGCAAGCCCCCTCTGGGGAAGGAGACCCAGTACTTC.

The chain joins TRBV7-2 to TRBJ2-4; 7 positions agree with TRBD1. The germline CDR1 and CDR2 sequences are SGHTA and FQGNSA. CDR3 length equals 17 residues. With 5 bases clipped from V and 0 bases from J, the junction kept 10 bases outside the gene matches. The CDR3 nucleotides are TGTGCCAGCAGCCATCCTACAGGGGCGCGAGCCAAAAACATTCAGTACTTC. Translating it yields CASSHPTGARAKNIQYF.

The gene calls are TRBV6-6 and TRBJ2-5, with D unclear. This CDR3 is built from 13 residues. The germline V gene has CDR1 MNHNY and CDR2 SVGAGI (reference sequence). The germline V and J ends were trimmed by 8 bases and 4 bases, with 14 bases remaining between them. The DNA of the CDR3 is TGTGCCAGCGTCTCGCCGGGCGGAGAGACCCAGTACTTC. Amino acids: CASVSPGGETQYF.

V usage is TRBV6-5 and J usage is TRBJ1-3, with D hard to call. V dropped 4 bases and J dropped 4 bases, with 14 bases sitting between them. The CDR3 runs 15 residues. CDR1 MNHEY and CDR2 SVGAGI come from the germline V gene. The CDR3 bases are TGTGCCAGCAGTTTCCTTATAGGTGGGGGAAACACCATATATTTT. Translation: CASSFLIGGGNTIYF.

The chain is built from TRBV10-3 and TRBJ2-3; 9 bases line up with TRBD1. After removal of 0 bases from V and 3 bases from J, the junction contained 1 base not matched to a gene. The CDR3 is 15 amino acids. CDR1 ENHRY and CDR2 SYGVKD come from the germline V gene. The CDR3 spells CAISESGQGTDTQYF. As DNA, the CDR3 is TGTGCCATCAGTGAGTCGGGACAGGGAACAGATACGCAGTATTTT.

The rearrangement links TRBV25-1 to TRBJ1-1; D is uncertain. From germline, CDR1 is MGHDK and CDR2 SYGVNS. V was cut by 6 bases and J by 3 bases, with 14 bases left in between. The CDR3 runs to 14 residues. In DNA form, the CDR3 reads TGTGCCAGCAGAGGGAGGATTCGGTACACTGAAGCTTTCTTT. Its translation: CASRGRIRYTEAFF.

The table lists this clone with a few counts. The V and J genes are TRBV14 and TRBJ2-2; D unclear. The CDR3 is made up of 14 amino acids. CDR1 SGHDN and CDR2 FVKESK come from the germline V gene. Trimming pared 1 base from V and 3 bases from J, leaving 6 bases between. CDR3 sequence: CASSQASYTGELFF. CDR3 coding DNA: TGTGCCAGCAGCCAAGCGAGCTACACCGGGGAGCTGTTTTTT.